This record covers a single TCR beta chain. Its antigen is unknown. TCRdb keeps only in-frame clones here, not all; method: immunoSEQ multiplex PCR. This repertoire shows approximately 65,000 clones, 75% to 90% found once; its top ten account for roughly 3.8%. The data were taken from a study of siplizumab effects on memory and regulatory T cells. This CDR3 comprises 12 residues. The germline V and J ends were trimmed by 5 bases and 8 bases, with 11 bases remaining between them. CDR1 SGHNT and CDR2 YYREEE come from the germline V gene (reference sequence). Study conclusions and caveats: The diversity of naive T cells seemed greater than that of memory cells, and their alloresponse contribution seemed major. Siplizumab caused a significant drop in alloreactive sequences traceable to unstimulated CD4+ memory cells.

This sequence originates from a human donor in good health. The chain recombines TRBV5-4 with TRBJ2-1; possibly TRBD2 for D (6 bases). The specimen sequenced was memory CD4+ T cells sorted from blood. This chain's CDR3 is CASRGLHDEQFF. The CDR3 DNA reads TGTGCCAGCAGGGGACTTCACGATGAGCAGTTCTTC.